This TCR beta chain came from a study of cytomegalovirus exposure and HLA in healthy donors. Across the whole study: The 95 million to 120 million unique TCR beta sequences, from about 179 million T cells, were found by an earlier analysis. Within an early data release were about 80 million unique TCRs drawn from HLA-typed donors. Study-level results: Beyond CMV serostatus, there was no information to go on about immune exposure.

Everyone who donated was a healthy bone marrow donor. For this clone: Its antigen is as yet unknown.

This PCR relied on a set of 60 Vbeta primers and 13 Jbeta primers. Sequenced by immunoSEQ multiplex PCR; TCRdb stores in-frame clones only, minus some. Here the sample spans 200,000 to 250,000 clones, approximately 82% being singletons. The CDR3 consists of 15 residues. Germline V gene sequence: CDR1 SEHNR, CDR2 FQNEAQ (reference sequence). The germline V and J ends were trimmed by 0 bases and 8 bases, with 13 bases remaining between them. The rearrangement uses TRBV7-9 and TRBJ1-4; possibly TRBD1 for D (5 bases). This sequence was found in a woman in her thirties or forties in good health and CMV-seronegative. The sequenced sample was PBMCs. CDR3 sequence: CASSLAGGDREKLFF. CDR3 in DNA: TGTGCCAGCAGCTTAGCGGGGGGGGACCGGGAAAAACTGTTTTTT.